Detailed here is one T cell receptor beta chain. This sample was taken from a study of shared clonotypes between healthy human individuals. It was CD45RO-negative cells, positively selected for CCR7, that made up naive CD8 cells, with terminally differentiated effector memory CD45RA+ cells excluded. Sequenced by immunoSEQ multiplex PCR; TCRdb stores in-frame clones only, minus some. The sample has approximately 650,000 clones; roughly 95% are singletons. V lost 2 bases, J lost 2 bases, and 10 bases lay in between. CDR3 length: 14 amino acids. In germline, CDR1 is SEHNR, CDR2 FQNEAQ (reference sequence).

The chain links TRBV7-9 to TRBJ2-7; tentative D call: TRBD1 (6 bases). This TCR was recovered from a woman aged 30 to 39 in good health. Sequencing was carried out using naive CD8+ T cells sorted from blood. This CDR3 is CASSLNQGPYEQYF. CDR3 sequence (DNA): TGTGCCAGCAGCTTAAACCAGGGGCCCTACGAGCAGTACTTC.